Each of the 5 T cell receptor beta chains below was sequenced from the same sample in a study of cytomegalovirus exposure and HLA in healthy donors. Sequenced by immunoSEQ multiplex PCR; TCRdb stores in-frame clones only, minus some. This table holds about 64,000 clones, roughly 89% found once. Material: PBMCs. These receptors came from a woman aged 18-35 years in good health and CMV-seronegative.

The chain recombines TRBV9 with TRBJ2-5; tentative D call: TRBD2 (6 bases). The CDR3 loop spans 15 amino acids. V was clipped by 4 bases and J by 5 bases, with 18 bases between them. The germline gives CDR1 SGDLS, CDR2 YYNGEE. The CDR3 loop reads CASSQVEAGRETQYF. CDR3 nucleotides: TGTGCCAGCAGCCAGGTCGAGGCAGGGAGGGAGACCCAGTACTTC.

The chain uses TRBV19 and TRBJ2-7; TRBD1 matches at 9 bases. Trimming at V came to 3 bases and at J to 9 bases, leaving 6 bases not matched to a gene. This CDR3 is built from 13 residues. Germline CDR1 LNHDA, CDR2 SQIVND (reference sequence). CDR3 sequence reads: CASSIDTGGGQYF. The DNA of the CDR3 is TGTGCCAGTAGTATCGATACAGGGGGCGGGCAGTACTTC. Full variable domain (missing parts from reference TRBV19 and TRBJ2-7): DGGITQSPKYLFRKEGQNVTLSCEQNLNHDAMYWYRQDPGQGLRLIYYSQIVNDFQKGDIAEGYSVSREKKESFPLTVTSAQKNPTAFYLCASSIDTGGGQYFGPGTRLTVT.

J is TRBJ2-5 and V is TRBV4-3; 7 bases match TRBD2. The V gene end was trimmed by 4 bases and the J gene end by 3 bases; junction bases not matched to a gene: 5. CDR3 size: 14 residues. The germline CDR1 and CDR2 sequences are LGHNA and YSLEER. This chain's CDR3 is CASSPVGGEETQYF. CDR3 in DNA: TGCGCCAGCAGCCCTGTGGGGGGGGAAGAGACCCAGTACTTC.

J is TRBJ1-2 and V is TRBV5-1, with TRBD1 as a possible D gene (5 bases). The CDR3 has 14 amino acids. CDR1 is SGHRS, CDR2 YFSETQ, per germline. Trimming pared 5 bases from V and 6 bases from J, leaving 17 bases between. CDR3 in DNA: TGCGCCAGCAGTGAGAGTCAGGGCGCCGATGGCTACACCTTC. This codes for CASSESQGADGYTF.

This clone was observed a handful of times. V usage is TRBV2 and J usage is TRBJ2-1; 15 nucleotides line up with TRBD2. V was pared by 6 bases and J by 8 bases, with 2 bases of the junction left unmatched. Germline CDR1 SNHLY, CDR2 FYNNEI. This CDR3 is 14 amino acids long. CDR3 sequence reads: CASRGTSGGYEQFF. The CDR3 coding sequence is TGTGCCAGCAGGGGGACTAGCGGGGGGTATGAGCAGTTCTTC.